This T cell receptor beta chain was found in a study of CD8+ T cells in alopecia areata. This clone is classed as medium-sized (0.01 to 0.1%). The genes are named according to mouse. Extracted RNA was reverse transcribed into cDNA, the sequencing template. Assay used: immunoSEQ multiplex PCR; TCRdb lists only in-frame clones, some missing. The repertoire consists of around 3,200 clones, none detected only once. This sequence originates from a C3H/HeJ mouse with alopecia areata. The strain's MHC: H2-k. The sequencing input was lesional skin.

The part of the CDR3 DNA that was read is TGTGCCAGCAGTATAGTGGACAGGAGCTCCTAT. As protein: CASSIVDRSSY. Given in full, the CDR3 is CASSIVDRSSYEQYF. The genes are TRBV19 and TRBJ2-7; 7 nucleotides line up with TRBD1. The observed sequence ends 4 residues before the CDR3 terminus, with the missing tail filled in from the germline J gene. The CDR3 totals 15 residues. Germline V gene sequence: CDR1 FNHDT, CDR2 SITEND (reference sequence). J gave up 0 bases and V 0 bases, and 3 bases lay outside the gene matches.